What follows is one T cell receptor (beta chain) and its context. As yet, its antigen is unknown. These data belong to a study of Ad26.COV2.S vaccination and SARS-CoV-2 variants. The wider study: Dosing was one shot or two shots 56 days apart.

Findings and caveats of the study: The TCR breadth and depth analyses may have understated or missed part of the total T cell responses. Among vaccine recipients, spike-specific TCR breadth exceeded that of placebo recipients.

As to treatment: around 19 received Ad26.COV2.S at low or high dose, single or two shots; several received placebo; per-sample allocation not given. At day 63 after the first vaccine or placebo injection, samples were drawn. Produced via immunoSEQ multiplex PCR; TCRdb's table is partial and in-frame only. The profile shows about 400,000 clones, about 88% of them singletons. Sequencing was performed on peripheral blood, taken in a trial of Ad26.COV2.S vaccine versus placebo. This TCR was sampled from a person aged 18 to 65 who received the Ad26.COV2.S COVID-19 vaccine or a placebo.

The CDR3 nucleotides are TGTGCCATCAGGGACTCCCGAGGAACTAGCACAGATACGCAGTATTTT. This translates into CAIRDSRGTSTDTQYF. This chain uses TRBV10-3 with TRBJ2-3; D is perhaps TRBD2 (5 bases). Trimming stripped 6 bases from V and 0 bases from J, with 16 bases between. CDR3 length: 16 amino acids. Germline V gene lookup returns CDR1 ENHRY and CDR2 SYGVKD.